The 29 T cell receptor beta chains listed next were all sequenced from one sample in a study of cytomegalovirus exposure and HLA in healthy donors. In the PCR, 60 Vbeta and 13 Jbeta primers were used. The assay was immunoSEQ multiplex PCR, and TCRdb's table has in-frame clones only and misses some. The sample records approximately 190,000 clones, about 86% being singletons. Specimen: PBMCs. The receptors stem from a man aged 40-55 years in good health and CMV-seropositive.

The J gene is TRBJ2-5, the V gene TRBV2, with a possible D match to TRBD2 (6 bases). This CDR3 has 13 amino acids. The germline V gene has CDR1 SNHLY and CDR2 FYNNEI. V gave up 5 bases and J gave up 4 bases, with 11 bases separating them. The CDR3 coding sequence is TGTGCCAGCAGTCCCGGGACTTCAGAGACCCAGTACTTC. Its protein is CASSPGTSETQYF.

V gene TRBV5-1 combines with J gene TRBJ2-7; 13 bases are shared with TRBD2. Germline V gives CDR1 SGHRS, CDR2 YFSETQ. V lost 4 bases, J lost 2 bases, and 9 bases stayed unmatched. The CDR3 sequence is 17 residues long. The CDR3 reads CASSIGLAGVGTYEQYF. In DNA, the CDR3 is TGCGCCAGCAGCATCGGACTAGCGGGAGTAGGCACCTACGAGCAGTACTTC.

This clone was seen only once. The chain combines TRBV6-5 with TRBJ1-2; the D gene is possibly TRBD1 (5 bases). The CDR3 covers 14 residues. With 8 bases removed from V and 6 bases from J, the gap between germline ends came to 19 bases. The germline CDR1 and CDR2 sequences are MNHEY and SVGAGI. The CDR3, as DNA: TGTGCCAGCGGGGGACTCGAGACCTCAGATGGCTACACCTTC. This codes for CASGGLETSDGYTF.

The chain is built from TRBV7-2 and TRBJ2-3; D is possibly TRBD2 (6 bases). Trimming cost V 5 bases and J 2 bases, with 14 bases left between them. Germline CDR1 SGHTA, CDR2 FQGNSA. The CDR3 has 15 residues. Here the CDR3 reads CASSPRLVPTDTQYF. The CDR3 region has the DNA TGTGCCAGCAGCCCCCGACTAGTTCCCACAGATACGCAGTATTTT.

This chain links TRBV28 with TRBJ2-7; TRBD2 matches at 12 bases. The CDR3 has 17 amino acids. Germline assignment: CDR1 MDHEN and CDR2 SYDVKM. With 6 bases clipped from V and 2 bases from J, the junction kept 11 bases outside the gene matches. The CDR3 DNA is TGTGCCAGCAGAAGTGGACTAGCGGGGCTCCTAACCTACGAGCAGTACTTC. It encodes CASRSGLAGLLTYEQYF. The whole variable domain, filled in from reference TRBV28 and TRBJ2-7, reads DVKVTQSSRYLVKRTGEKVFLECVQDMDHENMFWYRQDPGLGLRLIYFSYDVKMKEKGDIPEGYSVSREKKERFSLILESASTNQTSMYLCASRSGLAGLLTYEQYFGPGTRLTVT.

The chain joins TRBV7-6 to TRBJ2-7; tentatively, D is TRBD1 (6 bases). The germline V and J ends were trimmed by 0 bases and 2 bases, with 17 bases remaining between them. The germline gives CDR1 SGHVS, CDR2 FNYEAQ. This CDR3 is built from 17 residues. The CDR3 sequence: CASSLADSPRGAYEQYF. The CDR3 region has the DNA TGTGCCAGCAGCTTAGCAGATTCACCCAGGGGAGCCTACGAGCAGTACTTC.

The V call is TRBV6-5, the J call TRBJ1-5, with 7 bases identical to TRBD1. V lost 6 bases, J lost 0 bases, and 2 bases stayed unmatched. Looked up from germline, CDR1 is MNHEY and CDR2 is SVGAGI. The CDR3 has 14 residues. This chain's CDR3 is CASSGQDSNQPQHF. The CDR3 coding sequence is TGTGCCAGCAGCGGACAGGATAGCAATCAGCCCCAGCATTTT.

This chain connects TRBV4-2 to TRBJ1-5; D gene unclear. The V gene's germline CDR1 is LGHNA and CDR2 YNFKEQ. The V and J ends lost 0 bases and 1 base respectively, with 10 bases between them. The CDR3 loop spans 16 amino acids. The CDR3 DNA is TGTGCCAGCAGCCAAGATTATGGGCGAAGCAATCAGCCCCAGCATTTT. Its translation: CASSQDYGRSNQPQHF.

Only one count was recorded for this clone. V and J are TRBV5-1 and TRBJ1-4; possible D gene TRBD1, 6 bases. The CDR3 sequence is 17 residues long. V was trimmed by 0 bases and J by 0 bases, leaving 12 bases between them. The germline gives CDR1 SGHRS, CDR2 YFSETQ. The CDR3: CASSLAPPGATNEKLFF. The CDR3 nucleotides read TGCGCCAGCAGCTTGGCCCCTCCAGGGGCAACTAATGAAAAACTGTTTTTT. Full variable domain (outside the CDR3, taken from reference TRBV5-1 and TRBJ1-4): KAGVTQTPRYLIKTRGQQVTLSCSPISGHRSVSWYQQTPGQGLQFLFEYFSETQRNKGNFPGRFSGRQFSNSRSEMNVSTLELGDSALYLCASSLAPPGATNEKLFFGSGTQLSVL.

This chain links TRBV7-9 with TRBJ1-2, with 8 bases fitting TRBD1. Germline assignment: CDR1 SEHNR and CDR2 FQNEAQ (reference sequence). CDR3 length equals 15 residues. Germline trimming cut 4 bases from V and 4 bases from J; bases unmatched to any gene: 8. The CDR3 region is CASSSTGGAFYGYTF. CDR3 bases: TGTGCCAGCAGCTCAACAGGGGGAGCCTTCTATGGCTACACCTTC.

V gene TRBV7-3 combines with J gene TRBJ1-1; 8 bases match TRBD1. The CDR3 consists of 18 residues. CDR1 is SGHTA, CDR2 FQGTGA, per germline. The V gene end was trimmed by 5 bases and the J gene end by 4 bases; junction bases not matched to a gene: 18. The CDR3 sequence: CASSPSPKPGGAGTEAFF. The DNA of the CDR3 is TGTGCCAGCAGCCCCTCCCCGAAGCCAGGGGGCGCGGGCACTGAAGCTTTCTTT.

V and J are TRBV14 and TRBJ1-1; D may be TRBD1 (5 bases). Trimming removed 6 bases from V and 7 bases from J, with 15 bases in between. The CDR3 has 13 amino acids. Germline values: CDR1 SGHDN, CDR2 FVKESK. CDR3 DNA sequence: TGTGCCAGCAGTCGGACATACAATTTTGAAGCTTTCTTT. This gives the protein CASSRTYNFEAFF.

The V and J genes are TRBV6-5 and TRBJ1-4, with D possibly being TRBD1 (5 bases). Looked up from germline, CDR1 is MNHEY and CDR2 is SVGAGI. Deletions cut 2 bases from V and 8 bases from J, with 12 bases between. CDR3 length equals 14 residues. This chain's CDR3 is CASSYEGRGEKLFF. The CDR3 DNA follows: TGTGCCAGCAGTTACGAGGGGAGGGGAGAAAAACTGTTTTTT.

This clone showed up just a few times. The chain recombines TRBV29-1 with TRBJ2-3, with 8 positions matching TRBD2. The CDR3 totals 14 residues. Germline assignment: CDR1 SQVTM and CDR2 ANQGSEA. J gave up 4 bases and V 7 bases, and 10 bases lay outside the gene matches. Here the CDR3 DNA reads TGCAGCGGGGGAGCGGGAGCGGTGGCAGATACGCAGTATTTT. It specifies CSGGAGAVADTQYF.

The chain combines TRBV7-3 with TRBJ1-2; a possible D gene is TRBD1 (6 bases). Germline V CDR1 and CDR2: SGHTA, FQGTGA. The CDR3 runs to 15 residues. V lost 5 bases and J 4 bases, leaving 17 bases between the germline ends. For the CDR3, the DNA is TGTGCCAGCAGCCCCAACGACGGGGACACCTATGGCTACACCTTC. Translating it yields CASSPNDGDTYGYTF.

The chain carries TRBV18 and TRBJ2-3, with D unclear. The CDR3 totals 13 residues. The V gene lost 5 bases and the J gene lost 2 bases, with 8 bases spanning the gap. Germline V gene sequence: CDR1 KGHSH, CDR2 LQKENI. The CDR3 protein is CASSSGYTDTQYF. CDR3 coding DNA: TGTGCCAGCTCATCAGGTTACACAGATACGCAGTATTTT.

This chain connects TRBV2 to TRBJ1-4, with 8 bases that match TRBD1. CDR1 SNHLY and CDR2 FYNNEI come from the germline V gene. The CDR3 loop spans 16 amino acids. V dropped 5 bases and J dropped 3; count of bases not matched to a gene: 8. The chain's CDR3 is CASSSSQGAANEKLFF. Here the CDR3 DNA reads TGTGCCAGCAGTTCAAGTCAGGGGGCGGCTAATGAAAAACTGTTTTTT.

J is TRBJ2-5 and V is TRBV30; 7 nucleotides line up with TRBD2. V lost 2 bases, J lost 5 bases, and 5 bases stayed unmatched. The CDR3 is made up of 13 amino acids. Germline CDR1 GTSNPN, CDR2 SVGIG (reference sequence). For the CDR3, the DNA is TGTGCCTGGAGTATCGGGGGGTTGGAGACCCAGTACTTC. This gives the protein CAWSIGGLETQYF.

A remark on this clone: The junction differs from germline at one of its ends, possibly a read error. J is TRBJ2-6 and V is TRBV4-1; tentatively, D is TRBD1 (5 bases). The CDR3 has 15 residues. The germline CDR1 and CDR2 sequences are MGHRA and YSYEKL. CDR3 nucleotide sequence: TGCGCCAGCAGCCCGTCCCCCTCTGGGGCCAACGGCCTGACTTTC. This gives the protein CASSPSPSGANGLTF.

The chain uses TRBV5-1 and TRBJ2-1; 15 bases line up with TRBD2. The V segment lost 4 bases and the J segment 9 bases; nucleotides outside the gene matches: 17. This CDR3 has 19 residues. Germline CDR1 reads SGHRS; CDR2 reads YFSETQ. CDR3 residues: CASSRLGSPGLAGGGEQFF. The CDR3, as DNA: TGCGCCAGCAGCCGACTGGGAAGCCCGGGACTAGCGGGAGGAGGTGAGCAGTTCTTC.

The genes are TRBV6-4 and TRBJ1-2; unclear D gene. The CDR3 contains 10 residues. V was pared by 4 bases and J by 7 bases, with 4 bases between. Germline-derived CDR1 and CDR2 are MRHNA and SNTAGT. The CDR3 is CASSVIGYTF. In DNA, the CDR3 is TGTGCCAGCAGTGTCATTGGCTACACCTTC.

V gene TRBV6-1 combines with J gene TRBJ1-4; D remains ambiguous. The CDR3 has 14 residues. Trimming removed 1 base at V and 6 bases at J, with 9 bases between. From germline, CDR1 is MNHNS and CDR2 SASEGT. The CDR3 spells CASSEGLGHEKLFF. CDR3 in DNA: TGTGCCAGCAGTGAAGGCCTGGGCCATGAAAAACTGTTTTTT.

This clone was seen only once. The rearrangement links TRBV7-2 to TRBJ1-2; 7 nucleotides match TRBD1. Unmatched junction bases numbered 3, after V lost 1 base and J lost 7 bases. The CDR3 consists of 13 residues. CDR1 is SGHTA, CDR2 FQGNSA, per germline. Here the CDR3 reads CASSLGQGLGYTF. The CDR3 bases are TGTGCCAGCAGCTTAGGACAGGGCCTTGGCTACACCTTC. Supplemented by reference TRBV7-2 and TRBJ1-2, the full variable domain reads GAGVSQSPSNKVTEKGKDVELRCDPISGHTALYWYRQSLGQGLEFLIYFQGNSAPDKSGLPSDRFSAERTGGSVSTLTIQRTQQEDSAVYLCASSLGQGLGYTFGSGTRLTVV.

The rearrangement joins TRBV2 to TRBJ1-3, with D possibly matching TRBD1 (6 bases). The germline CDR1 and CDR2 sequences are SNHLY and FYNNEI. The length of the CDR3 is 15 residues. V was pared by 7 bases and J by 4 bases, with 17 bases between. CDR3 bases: TGTGCCAGCACTTCGGGGGGCCGGGGAGGAAACACCATATATTTT. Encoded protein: CASTSGGRGGNTIYF. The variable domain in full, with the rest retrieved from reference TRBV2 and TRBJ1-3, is EPEVTQTPSHQVTQMGQEVILRCVPISNHLYFYWYRQILGQKVEFLVSFYNNEISEKSEIFDDQFSVERPDGSNFTLKIRSTKLEDSAMYFCASTSGGRGGNTIYFGEGSWLTVV.

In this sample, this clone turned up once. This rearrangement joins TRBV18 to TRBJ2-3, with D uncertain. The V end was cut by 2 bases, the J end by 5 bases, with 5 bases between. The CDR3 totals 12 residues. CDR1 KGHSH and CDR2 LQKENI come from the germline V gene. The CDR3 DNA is TGTGCCAGCTCACCAACTAAAGATACGCAGTATTTT. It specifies CASSPTKDTQYF.

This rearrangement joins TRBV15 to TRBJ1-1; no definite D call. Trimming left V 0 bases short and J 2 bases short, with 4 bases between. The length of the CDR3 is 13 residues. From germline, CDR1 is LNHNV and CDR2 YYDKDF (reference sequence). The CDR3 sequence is CATSRDLNTEAFF. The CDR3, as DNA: TGTGCCACCAGCAGAGATCTTAACACTGAAGCTTTCTTT.

The CDR3 loop reads CASSYQDSGVNEQFF. CDR3 bases: TGTGCCAGCAGTTACCAGGACAGTGGGGTCAATGAGCAGTTCTTC. V gene TRBV6-6 combines with J gene TRBJ2-1, with D possibly being TRBD1 (6 bases). The CDR3 is made up of 15 amino acids. CDR1 and CDR2 from the germline V gene are MNHNY and SVGAGI (reference sequence). V shed 2 bases and J shed 6 bases, with 14 bases lying between them.

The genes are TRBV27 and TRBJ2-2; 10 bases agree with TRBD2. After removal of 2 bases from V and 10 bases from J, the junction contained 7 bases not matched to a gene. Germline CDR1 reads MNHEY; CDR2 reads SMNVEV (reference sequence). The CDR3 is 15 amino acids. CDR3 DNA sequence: TGTGCCAGCAGTTTACGAGCGGGAGGGCCGAAGGAGCTGTTTTTT. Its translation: CASSLRAGGPKELFF.

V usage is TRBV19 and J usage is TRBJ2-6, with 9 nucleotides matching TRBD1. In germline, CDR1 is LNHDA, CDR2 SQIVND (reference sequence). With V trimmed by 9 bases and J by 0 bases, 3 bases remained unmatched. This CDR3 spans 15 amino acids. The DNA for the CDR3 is TGTGCCAGCCGGGACAGGGTCTCTGGGGCCAACGTCCTGACTTTC. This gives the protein CASRDRVSGANVLTF.